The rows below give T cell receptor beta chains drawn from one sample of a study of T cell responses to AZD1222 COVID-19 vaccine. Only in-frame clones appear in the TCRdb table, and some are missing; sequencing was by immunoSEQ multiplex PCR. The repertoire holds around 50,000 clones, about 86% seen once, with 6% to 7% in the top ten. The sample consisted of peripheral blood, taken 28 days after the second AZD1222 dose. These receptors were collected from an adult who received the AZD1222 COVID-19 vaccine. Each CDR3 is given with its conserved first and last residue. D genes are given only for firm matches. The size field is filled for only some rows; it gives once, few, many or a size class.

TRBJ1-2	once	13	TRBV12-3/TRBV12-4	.	TGTGCCAGCAGTTGGAGGACAGATAATGGCTACACCTTC	CASSWRTDNGYTF
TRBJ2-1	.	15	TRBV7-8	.	TGTGCCAGCAGCTCCGGACAATTCGGGCGCAATGAGCAGTTCTTC	CASSSGQFGRNEQFF
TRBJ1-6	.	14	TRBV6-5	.	TGTGCCAGCATGGTCAAGGGATTTGGTTCACCCCTCCACTTT	CASMVKGFGSPLHF
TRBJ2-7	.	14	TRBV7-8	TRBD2	TGTGCCAGCGCGGCGGGAGGCATCTCCTACGAGCAGTACTTC	CASAAGGISYEQYF
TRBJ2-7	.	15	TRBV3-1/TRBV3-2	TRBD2	TGTGCCAGCAGCCAAGGCGGGACTACCCTCTACGAGCAGTACTTC	CASSQGGTTLYEQYF
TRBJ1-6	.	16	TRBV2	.	TGTGCCAGCAGTGAACTAGGGGGACCCAATAATTCACCCCTCCACTTT	CASSELGGPNNSPLHF
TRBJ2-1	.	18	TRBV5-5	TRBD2	TGTGCCAGCAGCTTACAAGGACTAGCGGCCGACTCCTACAATGAGCAGTTCTTC	CASSLQGLAADSYNEQFF
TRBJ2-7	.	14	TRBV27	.	TGTGCCAGCAGTCTACACCTTGTAAGGGGCGAGCAGTACTTC	CASSLHLVRGEQYF
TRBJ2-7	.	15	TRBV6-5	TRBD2	TGTGCCAGCAGTTACTCTCTAGCGGGAGTCCTCGAGCAGTACTTC	CASSYSLAGVLEQYF
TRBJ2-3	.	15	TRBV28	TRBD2	TGTGCCAGCAGTTTGGGGACTAGCCAAACAGATACGCAGTATTTT	CASSLGTSQTDTQYF
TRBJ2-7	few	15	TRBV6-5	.	TGTGCCAGCAGCTTTACTCAGGGACTCTCCTACGAGCAGTACTTC	CASSFTQGLSYEQYF
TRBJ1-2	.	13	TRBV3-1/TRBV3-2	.	TGTGCCAGCAGCCAACTTCTCCACGGTGGCTACACCTTC	CASSQLLHGGYTF
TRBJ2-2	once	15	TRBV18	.	TGTGCCAGCTCACCACCGCCCAGAAACACCGGGGAGCTGTTTTTT	CASSPPPRNTGELFF
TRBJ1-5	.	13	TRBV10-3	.	TGTGCCATCAGTGAGTCGGGGAATCAGCCCCAGCATTTT	CAISESGNQPQHF
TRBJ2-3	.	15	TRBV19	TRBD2	TGTGCCAGTAACGGCAATAGCGCGGGGGCAGATACGCAGTATTTT	CASNGNSAGADTQYF
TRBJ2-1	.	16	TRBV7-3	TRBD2	TGTGCCAGCAGCCTCCGCCGGACTAGCGGGTACAATGAGCAGTTCTTC	CASSLRRTSGYNEQFF
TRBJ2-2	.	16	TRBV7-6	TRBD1	TGTGCCAGCAGCCCGAGACAGGGTTCGAACACCGGGGAGCTGTTTTTT	CASSPRQGSNTGELFF
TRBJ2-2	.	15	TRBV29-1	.	TGCAGCGTTGAAGCCAGGGTTTCGAACACCGGGGAGCTGTTTTTT	CSVEARVSNTGELFF
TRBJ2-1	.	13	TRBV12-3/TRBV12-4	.	TGTGCCAGCAGTTTACTCCAGCGTGAAGAGCAGTTCTTC	CASSLLQREEQFF
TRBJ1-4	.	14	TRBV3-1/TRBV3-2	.	TGTGCCAGCAGCTCCCCGGGTCAGGACGAAAAACTGTTTTTT	CASSSPGQDEKLFF
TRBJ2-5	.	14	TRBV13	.	TGTGCCAGCAGCCGTGGGGGGTACCAAGAGACCCAGTACTTC	CASSRGGYQETQYF
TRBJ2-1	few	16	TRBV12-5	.	TGTGCTAGTGGTATCACCTTGACTAGTAGGTACAATGAGCAGTTCTTC	CASGITLTSRYNEQFF
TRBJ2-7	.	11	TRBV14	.	TGTGCCAGCAGCCAAGGGCGGGGCAAGTACTTC	CASSQGRGKYF
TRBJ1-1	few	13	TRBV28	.	TGTGCCAGCAGTCTAATCGCGCAGACTGAAGCTTTCTTT	CASSLIAQTEAFF
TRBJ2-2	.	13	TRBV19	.	TGTGCCAGTAGTTCCCGTGGAGTCGGGGAGCTGTTTTTT	CASSSRGVGELFF
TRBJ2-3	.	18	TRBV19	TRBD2	TGTGCCACAAGCGTGGTATGGGGACTAGAATACGGCACAGATACGCAGTATTTT	CATSVVWGLEYGTDTQYF
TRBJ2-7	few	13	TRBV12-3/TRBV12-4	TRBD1	TGTGCCAGCAGGGACAGGGGGGTCTACGAGCAGTACTTC	CASRDRGVYEQYF
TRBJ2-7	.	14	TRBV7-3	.	TGTGCCAGCAGCTTAAACCAGGGCGGCTACGAGCAGTACTTC	CASSLNQGGYEQYF
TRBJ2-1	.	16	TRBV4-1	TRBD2	TGCGCCAGCAGCCAACCCGTGGTAGCGGGGTACAATGAGCAGTTCTTC	CASSQPVVAGYNEQFF
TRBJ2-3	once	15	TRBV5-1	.	TGCGCCAGCAGCCAACTCCGGGACAACACAGATACGCAGTATTTT	CASSQLRDNTDTQYF
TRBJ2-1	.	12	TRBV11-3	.	TGTGCCAGCAGCCCACTCCCGGGGATGCAGTTCTTC	CASSPLPGMQFF
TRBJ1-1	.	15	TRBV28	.	TGTGCCACCTCCCGGGGGTCGAGCGTGAACACTGAAGCTTTCTTT	CATSRGSSVNTEAFF
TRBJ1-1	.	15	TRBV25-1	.	TGTGCCAGCAGTGATGAGAGCATTAGGAACGCTGAAGCTTTCTTT	CASSDESIRNAEAFF
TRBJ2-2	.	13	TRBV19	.	TGTGCCAGTAGCCGCGGGACTCCCGGGGAGCTGTTTTTT	CASSRGTPGELFF
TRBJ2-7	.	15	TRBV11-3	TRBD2	TGTGCCAGCAGCTACCGGACTAGCGGGATTTACGAGCAGTACTTC	CASSYRTSGIYEQYF
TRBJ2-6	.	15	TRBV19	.	TGTGCCAGTACCGGGGTATCGTCTGGGGCCAACGTCCTGACTTTC	CASTGVSSGANVLTF
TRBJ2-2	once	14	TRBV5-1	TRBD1	TGCGCCAGCAGCCCGGGACAGCACACCGGGGAGCTGTTTTTT	CASSPGQHTGELFF
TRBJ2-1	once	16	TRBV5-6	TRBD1	TGTGCCAGCAGCGGGATGGGACAGGGGTCCTACAATGAGCAGTTCTTC	CASSGMGQGSYNEQFF
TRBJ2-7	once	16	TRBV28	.	TGTGCCAGCAGTTTACACACAGGGAGCCTACTCGGCGAGCAGTACTTC	CASSLHTGSLLGEQYF
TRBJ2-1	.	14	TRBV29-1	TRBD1	TGCAGCGCGCGGACAGGGGCGATTGGAGATGAGCAGTTCTTC	CSARTGAIGDEQFF
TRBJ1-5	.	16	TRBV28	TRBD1	TGTGCCAGCAGCTCCTACAGGGGCGCAAGCAATCAGCCCCAGCATTTT	CASSSYRGASNQPQHF